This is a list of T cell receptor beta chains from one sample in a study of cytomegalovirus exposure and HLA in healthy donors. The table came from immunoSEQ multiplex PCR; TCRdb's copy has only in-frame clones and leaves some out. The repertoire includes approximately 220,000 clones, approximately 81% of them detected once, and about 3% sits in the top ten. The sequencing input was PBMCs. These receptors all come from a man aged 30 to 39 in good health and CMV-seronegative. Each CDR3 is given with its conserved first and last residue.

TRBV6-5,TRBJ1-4,CASSYSGDSVEKLFF
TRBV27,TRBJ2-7,CASSLGQNYEQYF
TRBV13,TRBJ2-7,CASSPTGAGNYEQYF
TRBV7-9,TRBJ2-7,CASSLGRGDSLPYEQYF
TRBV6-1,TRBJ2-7,CASIRTGAGYEQYF
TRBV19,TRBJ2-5,CASSGTSGAQKTQYF
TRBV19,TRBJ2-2,CASSEEGIGITFTGELFF
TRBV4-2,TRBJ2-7,CASSQAHDYLGEQYF
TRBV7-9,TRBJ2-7,CASSSTGVGLGGNEQYF
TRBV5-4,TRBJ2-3,CASSLGTGPDTQYF
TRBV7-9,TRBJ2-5,CASSRVGVETQYF
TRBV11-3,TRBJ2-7,CASSLRQGAYEQYF
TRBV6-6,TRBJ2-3,CASSTGIPDTQYF
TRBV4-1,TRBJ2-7,CASSQVELAKEQYF
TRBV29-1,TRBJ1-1,CSAEEGTEAFF
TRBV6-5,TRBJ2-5,CASQKGGQETQYF
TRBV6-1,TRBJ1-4,CASGQVSSTNEKLFF
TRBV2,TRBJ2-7,CASSKRLITGYEQYF
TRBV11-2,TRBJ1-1,CASSPRARGTEAFF
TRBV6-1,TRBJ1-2,CASSEGQGVYGYTF
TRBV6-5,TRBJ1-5,CASSRGYSNQPQHF
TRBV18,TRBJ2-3,CASSRQGAKDTQYF
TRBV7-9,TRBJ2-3,CASSYKRSGTSRTDTQYF
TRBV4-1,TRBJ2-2,CASSQVSDSLTGELFF
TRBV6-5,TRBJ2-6,CASSSSGGANVLTF
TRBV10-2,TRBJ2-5,CASSDQGYQETQYF
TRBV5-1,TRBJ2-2,CASSLDGTGSSTGELFF
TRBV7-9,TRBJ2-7,CASSTGTGGPRALYEQYF
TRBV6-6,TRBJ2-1,CASSSPGLAGGKQFF
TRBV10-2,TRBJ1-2,CASSDGKGRNYGYTF
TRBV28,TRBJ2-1,CASSFQGALGNEQFF
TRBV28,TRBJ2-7,CASSLGGGQGMSYEQYF
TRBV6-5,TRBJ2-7,CATPRGQTKYEQYF
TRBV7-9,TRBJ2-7,CASSQGVGYHEQYF
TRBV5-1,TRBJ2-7,CASSLEAGAMYEQYF